This TCR beta chain was identified during a study of cytomegalovirus exposure and HLA in healthy donors. Study overall: Among about 400 genotyped donors, about 85% fell in the Caucasian-associated ancestry cluster.

Both 60 Vbeta primers and 13 Jbeta primers went into the PCR. The data were produced by immunoSEQ multiplex PCR, yet TCRdb's version contains in-frame clones alone and is incomplete. The data show some 120,000 clones, with around 86% seen just once and under 4% held by the top ten. Everyone who donated was a healthy bone marrow donor. After removal of 4 bases from V and 2 bases from J, the junction contained 6 bases not matched to a gene. CDR1 and CDR2 (germline): SGHVS, FNYEAQ. The length of the CDR3 is 16 residues. Sample: PBMCs. The genes are TRBV7-6 and TRBJ2-4; TRBD1 matches 9 bases. The sequence derives from a woman in her 30s in good health and CMV-seronegative. CDR3 coding DNA: TGTGCCAGCAGCTCCAGGACAGGGGAATCCAAAAACATTCAGTACTTC. Amino acid sequence: CASSSRTGESKNIQYF.